A selection of T cell receptor beta chains follows, all from one sample in a study of T-cell memory formation after mild COVID-19. TCRdb independently ran MiXCR on the 5' RACE reads; one entry per CDR3 protein. The table has 350,000 to 450,000 distinct CDR3 sequences, about an eighth seen once. The sequenced sample was PBMCs or a T cell subset sorted from them (not recorded which). The receptor set was obtained from a man younger than 30 who had mild COVID-19 (a few samples of this study predate the infection). Cell type and time point are not known. Each CDR3 is given with its conserved first and last residue. The D gene is left open where the match is weak. Clone size is shown for a subset of rows, as once, few, many or a class of expanded clone.

cdr3_nt cdr3_aa d_call clone_size j_call v_call
TGTGCCAGCAGTTACGGTCTCCCCAGGGGGCCATTCACTGAAGCTTTCTTT CASSYGLPRGPFTEAFF TRBD1 few TRBJ1-1 TRBV6-5
TGCAGTGCTAGTCTTGCAGTGAACACTGAAGCTTTCTTT CSASLAVNTEAFF . . TRBJ1-1 TRBV20-1
TGTGCCAGCAGTCTGCGTGGACTAGCGGGGCAAGAGACCCAGTACTTC CASSLRGLAGQETQYF TRBD2 . TRBJ2-5 TRBV6-5
TGTGCCAGCAGGCCCGAAGCAGGGAAACCCCAGCATTTT CASRPEAGKPQHF . . TRBJ1-5 TRBV7-2
TGTGCCAGCAGCGCGAGACTAGCGGAGCCCTCCTACAATGAGCAGTTCTTC CASSARLAEPSYNEQFF TRBD2 . TRBJ2-1 TRBV9
TGTGCCAGCAGCCAAGCAGAGGTAGCGGGGGGGCTGGAGACCCAGTACTTC CASSQAEVAGGLETQYF TRBD2 . TRBJ2-5 TRBV3-1
TGTGCCAGCAGCCCGAGTGGAGGGGTATTCACCTTC CASSPSGGVFTF . few TRBJ1-2 TRBV7-3
TGTGCCAGCTCACCGGGACATGCTACCGGGGAGCTGTTTTTT CASSPGHATGELFF . . TRBJ2-2 TRBV18
TGCGCCAGCAGCTTTGAAGCGAACACCGGGGAGCTGTTTTTT CASSFEANTGELFF . . TRBJ2-2 TRBV5-1
TGTGCCAGCAGCTTACCTAATATGAACACTGAAGCTTTCTTT CASSLPNMNTEAFF . . TRBJ1-1 TRBV7-9
TGTGCCAGCAGCTTATCGTTCGGAGATACGCAGTATTTT CASSLSFGDTQYF . many TRBJ2-3 TRBV7-3
TGTGCCAGCAGCGTAGAGGACGGAGAGGATCAGCCCCAGCATTTT CASSVEDGEDQPQHF . . TRBJ1-5 TRBV9
TGTGCCAGCAGCTTTGGACGGGTATCCTACGAGCAGTACTTC CASSFGRVSYEQYF . few TRBJ2-7 TRBV7-8
TGCAGTGCTAGAGATAGCGGGGGGTATAATGAGCAGTTCTTC CSARDSGGYNEQFF TRBD2 . TRBJ2-1 TRBV20-1
TGTGCCAGCAGTTTATCTAAGGTCGGCAATGAGCAGTTCTTC CASSLSKVGNEQFF . few TRBJ2-1 TRBV27
TGTGCCAGCACTTTGAGGACTAGCGGGGGGGGCGATACGCAGTATTTT CASTLRTSGGGDTQYF TRBD2 few TRBJ2-3 TRBV7-8
TGTGCCAGCAGCTTAATGGGAGGGGGCAGGGCGAATGAGCAGTTCTTC CASSLMGGGRANEQFF . . TRBJ2-1 TRBV7-3
TGTGCCACCAGTGATGCCGGGACCCTGGGCCACAATGAGCAGTTCTTC CATSDAGTLGHNEQFF . . TRBJ2-1 TRBV24-1
TGCGCCAGCAGCCCCGGACAGGGGGCGGCGGAGACCCAGTACTTC CASSPGQGAAETQYF TRBD1 few TRBJ2-5 TRBV4-1
TGCGCCAGCAGCGGATGGACAGGAGGGAACACTGAAGCTTTCTTT CASSGWTGGNTEAFF TRBD1 . TRBJ1-1 TRBV5-1
TGTGCCAGCAGCCAAGACAGGACGCCCCTCCACTTT CASSQDRTPLHF . many TRBJ1-6 TRBV6-6
TGTGCCAGCAGTAATAGCGGGGGGGCACATGAGCAGTTCTTC CASSNSGGAHEQFF TRBD2 . TRBJ2-1 TRBV25-1
TGTGCCTGGAGTGTTGGTCATAACTACGAGCAGTACTTC CAWSVGHNYEQYF . . TRBJ2-7 TRBV30
TGTGCCAGCACCAAGGGACAGCGGACCCAGTACTTC CASTKGQRTQYF TRBD1 few TRBJ2-5 TRBV12-3/TRBV12-4
TGTGCCAGCAGCTCCCGGACCCCCTACGAGCAGTACTTC CASSSRTPYEQYF . . TRBJ2-7 TRBV7-9
TGTGCCACCAGCAGACCCGGGACAGGGATTTCACCCCTCCACTTT CATSRPGTGISPLHF TRBD1 . TRBJ1-6 TRBV15
TGTGCCAGCAGCGGCGTCCAGGGGGCCGGCACTGAAGCTTTCTTT CASSGVQGAGTEAFF TRBD1 . TRBJ1-1 TRBV9
TGTGCCTGGAGCGGAGGGGTCTGGCCAGATACGCAGTATTTT CAWSGGVWPDTQYF . . TRBJ2-3 TRBV30
TGTGCCAGCAGTTTATTTAGCGGGGGGGCCGACACCGGGGAGCTGTTTTTT CASSLFSGGADTGELFF TRBD2 few TRBJ2-2 TRBV12-3/TRBV12-4
TGTGCCATCAGTGCCGGGGGGCGAGTGACTGAAGCTTTCTTT CAISAGGRVTEAFF . . TRBJ1-1 TRBV10-3
TGTGCCAGCAGTCCCAGGGGGCCGTTTTCACCCCTCCACTTT CASSPRGPFSPLHF TRBD1 . TRBJ1-6 TRBV12-3/TRBV12-4
TGCGCCAGCAGCCAAGGGCAAGTCCGACAGCCTGACTATGGCTACACCTTC CASSQGQVRQPDYGYTF . few TRBJ1-2 TRBV4-3
TGTGCCAGCAGCAACGGACAGGTTGGGGAGCAGTTCTTC CASSNGQVGEQFF TRBD1 few TRBJ2-1 TRBV5-4
TGTGCCAGCGGATCGGGCGACACCGGGGAGCTGTTTTTT CASGSGDTGELFF . . TRBJ2-2 TRBV3-1
TGCGCCAGCAGCCAAGGGACAGGGGGAAGGCCCCAGCATTTT CASSQGTGGRPQHF TRBD1 . TRBJ1-5 TRBV4-1
TGTGCCAGCAGTTCCCAGGGAGAGAATCAGCAGTTCTTC CASSSQGENQQFF . . TRBJ2-1 TRBV6-2/TRBV6-3
TGTGCCAGCTCACCACGGGTCGGGGGAGGTCTGCTCACTGAAGCTTTCTTT CASSPRVGGGLLTEAFF . . TRBJ1-1 TRBV18
TGTGCCAGCAGCGTCCACAGGGCCAACTATGGCTACACCTTC CASSVHRANYGYTF . . TRBJ1-2 TRBV5-6
TGTGCCATCAGCCGGGGAACGAACACAGATACGCAGTATTTT CAISRGTNTDTQYF . . TRBJ2-3 TRBV28
TGTGCCACCAGTGATGCTAGAGAGACCCAGTACTTC CATSDARETQYF . few TRBJ2-5 TRBV24-1
TGTGCCAGCAGTTACGACGCGGAGACCCAGTACTTC CASSYDAETQYF . few TRBJ2-5 TRBV6-6
TGTGCCAGCAGTTTTTCCGGCTACACCTTC CASSFSGYTF . many TRBJ1-2 TRBV12-3/TRBV12-4
TGCGCCAGCAGTCAGGGGAGGGACTATGGCTACACCTTC CASSQGRDYGYTF . . TRBJ1-2 TRBV4-3
TGCAGCGTTGAAGCCGGGACAGGGGACTCCGAGCAGTACTTC CSVEAGTGDSEQYF TRBD1 . TRBJ2-7 TRBV29-1
TGCGCCAGCAGCTTGTTTTTAGGGGCCGACGATACGCAGTATTTT CASSLFLGADDTQYF . . TRBJ2-3 TRBV5-1
TGTGCCAGCAGTTACAGGGTAGGAACAGATACGCAGTATTTT CASSYRVGTDTQYF . . TRBJ2-3 TRBV7-3
TGTGCCAGCAGCCAAGGTCAGGGGCCCCAAGAGACCCAGTACTTC CASSQGQGPQETQYF . few TRBJ2-5 TRBV4-2